Each of the 17 T cell receptor beta chains below was sequenced from the same sample in a study of response to subunit inactivated influenza vaccine. MiXCR was run by TCRdb on the RT-PCR reads, yielding one entry per CDR3 protein. This table holds fewer than 250,000 distinct CDR3 sequences, under 15% found once. The sequenced sample was CD8+ T cells sorted from PBMCs, obtained about 5 days after vaccination. These receptors were collected from a man aged 45 to 65 who received an inactivated influenza vaccine.

V usage is TRBV7-9 and J usage is TRBJ2-4, with 8 bases that match TRBD1. V shed 5 bases and J 6 bases; nucleotides not matched to a gene: 3. The germline V gene has CDR1 SEHNR and CDR2 FQNEAQ (reference sequence). CDR3 length: 13 amino acids. CDR3 DNA sequence: TGTGCCAGCAGCGATGACAGGGGAAACATTCAGTACTTC. This translates into CASSDDRGNIQYF.

V gene TRBV14 combines with J gene TRBJ2-1; TRBD2 aligns across 10 bases. Losses at the gene ends were 6 bases for V and 0 bases for J; bases not matched to a gene: 8. The germline gives CDR1 SGHDN, CDR2 FVKESK. This CDR3 is built from 17 residues. The CDR3 here is CASRSSIAGGSYNEQFF. The CDR3 nucleotides read TGTGCCAGCAGGTCTTCTATAGCGGGAGGCTCCTACAATGAGCAGTTCTTC.

CDR3 in amino acids: CASSYSPSGGPGELFF. In nucleotides, the CDR3 is TGTGCCAGCAGTTACTCCCCTAGCGGGGGCCCCGGGGAGCTGTTTTTT. The chain links TRBV6-2 or TRBV6-3 to TRBJ2-2; 10 nucleotides match TRBD2. Germline CDR1 is MNHEY and CDR2 is SVGEGT. Trimming cost V 0 bases and J 6 bases; bases outside gene matches: 4. CDR3 size: 16 residues.

The chain joins TRBV6-5 to TRBJ2-5; D may be TRBD2 (5 bases). Between the trimmed V and J ends, which lost 4 bases and 4 bases, there was a span of 13 bases. There are 14 residues in the CDR3. Looked up from germline, CDR1 is MNHEY and CDR2 is SVGAGI. CDR3 in DNA: TGTGCCAGCAGTTGGACCCCAGAGGGAGAGACCCAGTACTTC. It translates to CASSWTPEGETQYF.

The rearrangement uses TRBV28 and TRBJ2-7; 11 bases map to TRBD1. Trimming at V came to 4 bases and at J to 5 bases, leaving 1 base not matched to a gene. Germline CDR1 reads MDHEN; CDR2 reads SYDVKM. This CDR3 is built from 13 residues. The CDR3: CASSWTGGDEQYF. CDR3 DNA sequence: TGTGCCAGCAGTTGGACAGGGGGCGACGAGCAGTACTTC.

This clonotype was detected only a few times. The rearrangement links TRBV7-9 to TRBJ2-3; D ambiguous. The CDR3 is 16 residues long. V lost 4 bases and J lost 3, with 17 bases in between. The V gene's germline CDR1 is SEHNR and CDR2 FQNEAQ (reference sequence). The CDR3 sequence is CASSSQTFLPTDTQYF. The CDR3 coding sequence is TGTGCCAGCAGCTCTCAAACCTTCCTACCAACAGATACGCAGTATTTT.

The chain has TRBV28 and TRBJ2-7; D gene uncertain. CDR1 is MDHEN, CDR2 SYDVKM, per germline. The CDR3 length is 13 residues. V was shortened by 5 bases and J by 6 bases, with 14 bases between the two germline ends. This CDR3 reads CASSLRAPGEQYF. As DNA, the CDR3 is TGTGCCAGCAGTCTCCGGGCCCCGGGCGAGCAGTACTTC.

In this sample, this clonotype turned up a few times. V is TRBV10-1 and J is TRBJ1-1; unclear D gene. Trimming removed 2 bases from V and 7 bases from J, with 14 bases in between. The CDR3 is 14 residues long. Germline V CDR1 and CDR2: WNHNN, SYGVQD (reference sequence). CDR3 in amino acids: CASSEGPGVNEAFF. In DNA form, the CDR3 reads TGCGCCAGCAGTGAGGGACCGGGAGTGAATGAAGCTTTCTTT.

This clonotype was seen a handful of times. V and J are TRBV15 and TRBJ2-7; D is unclear. Germline loops: CDR1 LNHNV, CDR2 YYDKDF (reference sequence). Trimming cost V 0 bases and J 3 bases, with 12 bases left between them. The CDR3 is 15 amino acids. CDR3 DNA: TGTGCCACCAGCAGAGAATTTGGGCCCAACTACGAGCAGTACTTC. Translation gives CATSREFGPNYEQYF. The variable domain in full, with the rest retrieved from reference TRBV15 and TRBJ2-7, is DAMVIQNPRYQVTQFGKPVTLSCSQTLNHNVMYWYQQKSSQAPKLLFHYYDKDFNNEADTPDNFQSRRPNTSFCFLDIRSPGLGDTAMYLCATSREFGPNYEQYFGPGTRLTVT.

The table lists this clonotype with a few counts. The chain has TRBV29-1 and TRBJ1-2, with D possibly being TRBD1 (5 bases). This CDR3 has 12 residues. V lost 6 bases, J lost 0 bases, and 8 bases lay in between. CDR1 is SQVTM and CDR2 is ANQGSEA in the germline V gene. The CDR3 DNA reads as TGCAGCGTCCAGGGCTCTAACTATGGCTACACCTTC. This translates into CSVQGSNYGYTF.

At least ten counts were recorded for this clonotype. The V call is TRBV29-1, the J call TRBJ2-7; D remains ambiguous. The CDR3 covers 11 residues. The germline gives CDR1 SQVTM, CDR2 ANQGSEA. V lost 2 bases to trimming and J lost 3 bases, with 5 bases between them. This chain's CDR3 is CSVEYGYEQYF. In DNA form, the CDR3 reads TGCAGCGTTGAATACGGCTACGAGCAGTACTTC.

Only a few counts were recorded for this clonotype. The chain links TRBV24-1 to TRBJ2-1, with no clear D. Trimming shortened V by 1 base and J by 10 bases, and 16 bases separated the two germline ends. This CDR3 contains 15 residues. The germline CDR1 and CDR2 sequences are KGHDR and SFDVKD. The chain's CDR3 is CATSDLDPYPEEQFF. CDR3 DNA: TGTGCCACCAGTGATTTAGACCCCTACCCCGAAGAGCAGTTCTTC.

The sample holds a few counts of this clonotype. This rearrangement joins TRBV2 to TRBJ2-7; a weak D match, TRBD2 (6 bases). This CDR3 contains 13 residues. Between the trimmed V and J ends, which lost 4 bases and 6 bases, there was a span of 13 bases. Germline V gene sequence: CDR1 SNHLY, CDR2 FYNNEI. CDR3 DNA: TGTGCCAGCAGTGGGGGTCAGCGGGTCGAGCAGTACTTC. It codes for CASSGGQRVEQYF.

J is TRBJ2-3 and V is TRBV5-6; the match to TRBD2 covers 10 bases. The CDR3 contains 15 residues. V trimming: 2 bases; J trimming: 7 bases; junction bases outside the gene matches: 7. Germline lookup yields CDR1 SGHDT and CDR2 YYEEEE. The CDR3 here is CASSLAGGAEYTQYF. The CDR3 nucleotides are TGTGCCAGCAGCTTAGCGGGGGGGGCCGAGTATACGCAGTATTTT.

This clonotype has ten or more counts. The chain combines TRBV5-1 with TRBJ2-7; 10 bases are a match to TRBD2. Germline CDR1 is SGHRS and CDR2 is YFSETQ. The CDR3 extends over 15 amino acids. With 0 bases clipped from V and 5 bases from J, the junction kept 5 bases outside the gene matches. CDR3 in amino acids: CASSLEGLAIDEQYF. The CDR3 region has the DNA TGCGCCAGCAGCTTGGAGGGACTAGCGATCGACGAGCAGTACTTC.

The chain joins TRBV27 to TRBJ2-1, with D perhaps matching TRBD1 or TRBD2 (7 bases each). The CDR3 spans 16 residues. Trimming stripped 1 base from V and 4 bases from J, with 14 bases between. CDR1 and CDR2 (germline): MNHEY, SMNVEV (reference sequence). The CDR3 is CASSLWGGGGYNEQFF. In nucleotides, the CDR3 is TGTGCCAGCAGTTTATGGGGAGGGGGCGGGTACAATGAGCAGTTCTTC.

This clonotype was detected a few times. This chain connects TRBV7-9 to TRBJ2-1; TRBD2 might be the D (6 bases). The CDR3 is 15 amino acids. Germline lookup yields CDR1 SEHNR and CDR2 FQNEAQ (reference sequence). With 5 bases removed from V and 4 bases from J, the gap between germline ends came to 15 bases. The CDR3 spells CASSAGTQIYNEQFF. In nucleotides, the CDR3 is TGTGCCAGCAGCGCCGGGACTCAGATTTACAATGAGCAGTTCTTC.